This T cell receptor (beta chain) appears in the sequencing data of a study of cytomegalovirus exposure and HLA in healthy donors. General observations from the study: In a later analysis, V- and J-gene trimming of beta chains associated with a DCLRE1C missense variant, replicated independently. From TCR beta sequences, most subjects' HLA-A and HLA-B alleles were reportedly predicted accurately. Indistinguishability led to the exclusion of some V segments, TRBV6-2 and TRBV6-3 included.

This CDR3 is 15 amino acids long. The germline V gene has CDR1 MNHEY and CDR2 SMNVEV (reference sequence). V shed 0 bases and J 6 bases; nucleotides not matched to a gene: 1. The PCR was carried out with 60 Vbeta primers and 13 Jbeta primers. Clones were sequenced by immunoSEQ multiplex PCR, and TCRdb holds only the in-frame ones, with some missing. The sample lists a few hundred thousand clones, more than 60% occurring once. In this sample, this clone turned up a few times. Its antigen remains unidentified. Sequencing was performed on PBMCs. The sequence was obtained from a girl aged 2 to 9 in good health and CMV-seronegative. V gene TRBV27 combines with J gene TRBJ1-4, with TRBD1 matching 10 bases. The CDR3 region is CASSLSGQGYEKLFF. CDR3 nucleotides: TGTGCCAGCAGTTTATCGGGACAGGGGTATGAAAAACTGTTTTTT.